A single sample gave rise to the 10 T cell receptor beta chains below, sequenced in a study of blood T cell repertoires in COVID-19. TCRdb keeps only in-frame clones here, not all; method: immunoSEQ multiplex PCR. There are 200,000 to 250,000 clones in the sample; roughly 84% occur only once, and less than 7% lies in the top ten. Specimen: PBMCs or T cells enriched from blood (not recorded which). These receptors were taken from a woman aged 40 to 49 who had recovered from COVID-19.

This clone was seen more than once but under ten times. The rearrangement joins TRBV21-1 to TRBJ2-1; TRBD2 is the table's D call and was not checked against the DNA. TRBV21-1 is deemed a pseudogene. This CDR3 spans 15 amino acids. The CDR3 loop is CASKLAGVNHNEQFF. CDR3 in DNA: TGTGCCAGCAAACTAGCGGGAGTGAATCATAATGAGCAGTTCTTC.

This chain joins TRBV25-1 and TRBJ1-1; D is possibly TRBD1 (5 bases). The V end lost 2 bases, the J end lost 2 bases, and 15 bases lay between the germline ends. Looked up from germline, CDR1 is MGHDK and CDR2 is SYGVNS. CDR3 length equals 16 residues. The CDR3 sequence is CASSEGWGKPNTEAFF. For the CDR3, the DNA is TGTGCCAGCAGTGAAGGGTGGGGCAAGCCTAACACTGAAGCTTTCTTT.

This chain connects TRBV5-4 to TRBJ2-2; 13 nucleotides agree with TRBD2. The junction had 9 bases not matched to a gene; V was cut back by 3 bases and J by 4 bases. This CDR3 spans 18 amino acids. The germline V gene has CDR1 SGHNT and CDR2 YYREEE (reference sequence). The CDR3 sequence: CASSSITSGRASTGELFF. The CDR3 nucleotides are TGTGCCAGCAGCTCAATTACTAGCGGGAGGGCCTCCACCGGGGAGCTGTTTTTT.

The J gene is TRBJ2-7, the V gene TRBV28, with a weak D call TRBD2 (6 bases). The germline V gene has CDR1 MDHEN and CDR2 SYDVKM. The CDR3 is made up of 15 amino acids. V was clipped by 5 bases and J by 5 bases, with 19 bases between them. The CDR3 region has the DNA TGTGCCAGCAGTCTTCGACTAGGCCCTGGGAACGAGCAGTACTTC. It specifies CASSLRLGPGNEQYF.

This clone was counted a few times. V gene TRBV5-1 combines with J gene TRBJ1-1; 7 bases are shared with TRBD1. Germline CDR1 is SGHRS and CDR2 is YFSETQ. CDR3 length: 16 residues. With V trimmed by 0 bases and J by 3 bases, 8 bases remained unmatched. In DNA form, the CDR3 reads TGCGCCAGCAGCTTGGGACACGGGCAGGGGGACACTGAAGCTTTCTTT. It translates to CASSLGHGQGDTEAFF.

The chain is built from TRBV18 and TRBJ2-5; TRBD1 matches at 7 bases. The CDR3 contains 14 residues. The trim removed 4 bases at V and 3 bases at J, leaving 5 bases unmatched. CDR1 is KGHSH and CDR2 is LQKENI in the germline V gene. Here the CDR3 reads CASSHSGTEETQYF. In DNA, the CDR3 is TGTGCCAGCTCACACTCCGGGACAGAAGAGACCCAGTACTTC.

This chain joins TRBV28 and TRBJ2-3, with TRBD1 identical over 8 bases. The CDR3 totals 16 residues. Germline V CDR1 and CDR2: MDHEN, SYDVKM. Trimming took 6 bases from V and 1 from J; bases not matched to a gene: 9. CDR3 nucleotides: TGTGCCAGCAGATCGACGACAGGGGCAGGCACAGATACGCAGTATTTT. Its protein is CASRSTTGAGTDTQYF.

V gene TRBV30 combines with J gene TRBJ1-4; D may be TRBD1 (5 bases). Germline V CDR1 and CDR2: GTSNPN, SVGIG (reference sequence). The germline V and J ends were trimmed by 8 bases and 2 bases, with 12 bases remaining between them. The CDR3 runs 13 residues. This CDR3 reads CASTRGTNEKLFF. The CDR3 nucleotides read TGTGCCAGCACTCGGGGGACTAATGAAAAACTGTTTTTT.

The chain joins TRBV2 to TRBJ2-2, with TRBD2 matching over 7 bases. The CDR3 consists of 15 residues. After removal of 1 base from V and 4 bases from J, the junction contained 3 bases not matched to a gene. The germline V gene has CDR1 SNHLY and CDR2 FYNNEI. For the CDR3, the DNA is TGTGCCAGCAGTGAAGAAGCGGGACTCACCGGGGAGCTGTTTTTT. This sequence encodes CASSEEAGLTGELFF.

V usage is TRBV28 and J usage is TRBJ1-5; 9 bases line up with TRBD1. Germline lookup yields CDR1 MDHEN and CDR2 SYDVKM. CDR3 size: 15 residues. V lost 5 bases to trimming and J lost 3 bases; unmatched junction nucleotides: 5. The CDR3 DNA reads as TGTGCCAGCAGTCTAAGACAGGGGGTCAATCAGCCCCAGCATTTT. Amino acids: CASSLRQGVNQPQHF.